Listed below are T cell receptor beta chains from one sample, sequenced in a study of cytomegalovirus exposure and HLA in healthy donors. The repertoire was sequenced with immunoSEQ multiplex PCR; TCRdb's copy has only in-frame clones and lacks some. The data hold about 200,000 clones, with about 85% observed a single time. Sequencing used PBMCs. These receptors came from a male donor in good health and CMV-seropositive. Each CDR3 is given with its conserved first and last residue. Fields, in order: D gene, J gene, clone size, V gene, CDR3 DNA, CDR3 protein. A D gene is named only where the DNA matches it firmly. Expanded clones get a size class; other rows say once, few or many, or leave the size out.

D: NA
J: TRBJ1-2
size: NA
V: TRBV5-4
DNA: TGTGCCAGCAGCTTCGCTCGACAAGGCTACACCTTC
CDR3: CASSFARQGYTF

D: NA
J: TRBJ1-1
size: NA
V: TRBV6-6
DNA: TGTGCCAGCAGCCTTGAGGTATTCACTGAAGCTTTCTTT
CDR3: CASSLEVFTEAFF

D: NA
J: TRBJ2-7
size: NA
V: TRBV7-2
DNA: TGTGCCAGCAGCCTCAGCTACGAGCAGTACTTC
CDR3: CASSLSYEQYF

D: NA
J: TRBJ1-5
size: NA
V: TRBV7-3
DNA: TGTGCCAGCAGCTTAACCAGGGCGGATCAGCCCCAGCATTTT
CDR3: CASSLTRADQPQHF

D: NA
J: TRBJ2-5
size: NA
V: TRBV11-3
DNA: TGTGCCAGCAGCCCAAGTCGGGGATCTCAAGAGACCCAGTACTTC
CDR3: CASSPSRGSQETQYF

D: NA
J: TRBJ1-2
size: NA
V: TRBV4-2
DNA: TGTGCCAGCAGCCAAGATGGACGGCTATCCTCTTCGGGAAACTATGGCTACACCTTC
CDR3: CASSQDGRLSSSGNYGYTF

D: NA
J: TRBJ2-5
size: once
V: TRBV7-3
DNA: TGTGCCAGCAGCTCCCTCGGGAGCGGGACACAAGAGACCCAGTACTTC
CDR3: CASSSLGSGTQETQYF

D: NA
J: TRBJ2-3
size: NA
V: TRBV4-3
DNA: TGCGCCAGCAGCCAAGGGGGTAGCGCAGATACGCAGTATTTT
CDR3: CASSQGGSADTQYF

D: NA
J: TRBJ1-1
size: NA
V: TRBV12-5
DNA: TGTGCTAGTGGTTTTAACAGGGAGAGGGGCACTGAAGCTTTCTTT
CDR3: CASGFNRERGTEAFF

D: NA
J: TRBJ1-1
size: NA
V: TRBV6-6
DNA: TGTGCCAGCACCACATCGGCGGGAGGGGGGGCTTTCTTT
CDR3: CASTTSAGGGAFF

D: NA
J: TRBJ1-5
size: few
V: TRBV18
DNA: TGTGCCAGCTCACCCTACGGACAGAACAATCAGCCCCAGCATTTT
CDR3: CASSPYGQNNQPQHF

D: TRBD1
J: TRBJ2-7
size: NA
V: TRBV19
DNA: TGTGCCAGTAGTTCCCGACCGGGACAGACCTACGAGCAGTACTTC
CDR3: CASSSRPGQTYEQYF

D: NA
J: TRBJ1-4
size: NA
V: TRBV5-4
DNA: TGTGCCAGCAGCTTGGCAGGGCTGGGAGAAAAACTGTTTTTT
CDR3: CASSLAGLGEKLFF

D: TRBD1
J: TRBJ2-7
size: NA
V: TRBV5-6
DNA: TGTGCCAGCAGCGGACGGGACAGCAACTACGAGCAGTACTTC
CDR3: CASSGRDSNYEQYF